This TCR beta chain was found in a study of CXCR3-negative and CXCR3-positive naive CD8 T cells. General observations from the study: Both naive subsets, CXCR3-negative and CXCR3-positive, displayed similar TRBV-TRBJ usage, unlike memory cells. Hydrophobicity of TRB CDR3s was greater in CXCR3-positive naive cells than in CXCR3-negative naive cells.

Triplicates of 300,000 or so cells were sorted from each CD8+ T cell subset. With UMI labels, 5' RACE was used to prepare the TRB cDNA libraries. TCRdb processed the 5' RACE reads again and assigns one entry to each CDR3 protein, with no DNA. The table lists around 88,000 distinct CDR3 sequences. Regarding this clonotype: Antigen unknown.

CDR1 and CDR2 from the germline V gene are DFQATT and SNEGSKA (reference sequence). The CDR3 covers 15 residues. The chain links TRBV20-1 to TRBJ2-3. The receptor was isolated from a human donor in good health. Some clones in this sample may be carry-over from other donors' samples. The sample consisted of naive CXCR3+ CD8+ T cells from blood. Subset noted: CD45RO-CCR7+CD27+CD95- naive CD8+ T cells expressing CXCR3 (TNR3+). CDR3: CSARDRSGRTDTQYF.